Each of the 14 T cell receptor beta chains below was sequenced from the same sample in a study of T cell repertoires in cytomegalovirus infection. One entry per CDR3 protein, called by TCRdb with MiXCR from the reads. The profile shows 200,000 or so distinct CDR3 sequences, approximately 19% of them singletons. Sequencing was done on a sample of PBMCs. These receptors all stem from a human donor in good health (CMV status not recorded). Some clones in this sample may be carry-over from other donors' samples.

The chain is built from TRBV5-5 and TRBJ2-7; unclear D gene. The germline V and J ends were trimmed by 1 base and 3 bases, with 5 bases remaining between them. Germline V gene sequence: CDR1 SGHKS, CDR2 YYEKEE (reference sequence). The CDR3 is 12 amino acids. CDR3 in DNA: TGTGCCAGCAGCTTGAATCTCTACGAGCAGTACTTC. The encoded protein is CASSLNLYEQYF.

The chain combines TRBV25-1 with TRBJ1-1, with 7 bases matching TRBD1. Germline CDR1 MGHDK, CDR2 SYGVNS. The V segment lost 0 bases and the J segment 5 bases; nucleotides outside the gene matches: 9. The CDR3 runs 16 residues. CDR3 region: CASSEYILGQITEAFF. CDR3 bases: TGTGCCAGCAGTGAATATATTCTGGGACAGATAACTGAAGCTTTCTTT.

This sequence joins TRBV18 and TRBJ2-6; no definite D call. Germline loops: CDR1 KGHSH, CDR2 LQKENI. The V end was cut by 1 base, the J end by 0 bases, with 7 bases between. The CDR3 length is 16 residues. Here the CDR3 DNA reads TGTGCCAGCTCACCACAGACCTCCTCTGGGGCCAACGTCCTGACTTTC. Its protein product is CASSPQTSSGANVLTF.

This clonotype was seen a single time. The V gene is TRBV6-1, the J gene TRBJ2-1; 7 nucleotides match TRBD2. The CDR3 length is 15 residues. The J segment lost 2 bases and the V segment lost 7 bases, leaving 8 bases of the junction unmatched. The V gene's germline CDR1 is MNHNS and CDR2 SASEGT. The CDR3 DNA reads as TGTGCCAGCACTAAAGCGGGGCGAACCTACAATGAGCAGTTCTTC. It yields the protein CASTKAGRTYNEQFF.

The CDR3 nucleotides are TGTGCCAGCAGCCACGGGACTAGCGGGAGGGCCGATGAGCAGTTCTTC. Translated, it gives CASSHGTSGRADEQFF. This chain links TRBV4-2 with TRBJ2-1; 16 bases align to TRBD2. This CDR3 has 16 residues. The V segment lost 3 bases and the J segment 8 bases; nucleotides outside the gene matches: 4. Per the germline V gene, CDR1 is LGHNA and CDR2 is YNFKEQ.

CDR3 nucleotides: TGTGCCAGCCACAGGGGCCAAGAGACCCAGTACTTC. Its protein is CASHRGQETQYF. The chain uses TRBV6-6 and TRBJ2-5; 7 bases match TRBD1. Germline lookup yields CDR1 MNHNY and CDR2 SVGAGI (reference sequence). The V and J ends lost 8 bases and 1 base, in that order; junction bases with no gene match: 1. The length of the CDR3 is 12 residues.

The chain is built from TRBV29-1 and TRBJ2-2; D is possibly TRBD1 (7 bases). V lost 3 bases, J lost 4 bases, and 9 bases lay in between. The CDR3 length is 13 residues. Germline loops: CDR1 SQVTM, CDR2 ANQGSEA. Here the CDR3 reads CSVEQGGTGELFF. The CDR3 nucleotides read TGCAGCGTTGAGCAGGGGGGCACCGGGGAGCTGTTTTTT.

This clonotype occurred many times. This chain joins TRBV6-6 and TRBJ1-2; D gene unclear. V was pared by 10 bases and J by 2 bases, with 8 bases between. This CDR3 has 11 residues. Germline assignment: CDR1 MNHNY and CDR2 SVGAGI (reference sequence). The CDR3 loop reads CATDRNYGYTF. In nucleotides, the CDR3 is TGTGCCACCGACCGAAACTATGGCTACACCTTC.

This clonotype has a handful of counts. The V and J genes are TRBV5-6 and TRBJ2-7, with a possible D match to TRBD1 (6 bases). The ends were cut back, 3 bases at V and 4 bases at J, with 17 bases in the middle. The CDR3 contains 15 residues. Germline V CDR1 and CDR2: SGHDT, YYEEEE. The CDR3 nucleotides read TGTGCCAGCAGCTCCCCCGGGACAAGACCATACGAGCAGTACTTC. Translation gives CASSSPGTRPYEQYF.

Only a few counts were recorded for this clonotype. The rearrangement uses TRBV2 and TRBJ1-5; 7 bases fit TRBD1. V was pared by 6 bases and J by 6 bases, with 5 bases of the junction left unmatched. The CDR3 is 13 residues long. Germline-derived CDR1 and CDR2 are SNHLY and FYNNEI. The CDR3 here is CASRRAGGQPQHF. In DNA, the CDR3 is TGTGCCAGCAGAAGAGCAGGGGGTCAGCCCCAGCATTTT.

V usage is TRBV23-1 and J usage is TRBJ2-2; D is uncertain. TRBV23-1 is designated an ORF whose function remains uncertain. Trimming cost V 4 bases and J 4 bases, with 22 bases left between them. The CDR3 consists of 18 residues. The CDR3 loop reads CASSLRLIRLGRTGELFF. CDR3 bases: TGCGCCAGCAGTCTTCGGCTAATCCGACTCGGACGCACCGGGGAGCTGTTTTTT.

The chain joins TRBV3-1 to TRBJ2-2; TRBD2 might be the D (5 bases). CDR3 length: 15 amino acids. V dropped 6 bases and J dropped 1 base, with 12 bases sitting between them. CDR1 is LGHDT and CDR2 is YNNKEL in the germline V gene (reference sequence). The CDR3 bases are TGTGCCAGCAGTTTCCGGGATATGAACACCGGGGAGCTGTTTTTT. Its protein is CASSFRDMNTGELFF.

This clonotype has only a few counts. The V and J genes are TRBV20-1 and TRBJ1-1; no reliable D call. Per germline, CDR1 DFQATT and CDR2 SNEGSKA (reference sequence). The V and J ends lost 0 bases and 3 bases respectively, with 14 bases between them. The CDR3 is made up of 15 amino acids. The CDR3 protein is CSARDGPPKDTEAFF. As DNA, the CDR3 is TGCAGTGCTAGAGATGGCCCTCCTAAGGACACTGAAGCTTTCTTT.

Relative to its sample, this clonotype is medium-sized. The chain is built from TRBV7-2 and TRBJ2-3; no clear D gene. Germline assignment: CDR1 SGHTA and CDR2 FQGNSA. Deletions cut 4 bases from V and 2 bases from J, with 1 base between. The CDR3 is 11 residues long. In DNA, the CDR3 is TGTGCCAGCAGCTACACAGATACGCAGTATTTT. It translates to CASSYTDTQYF.